The 16 T cell receptor beta chains listed next were all sequenced from one sample in a study of shared clonotypes between healthy human individuals. This table comes from immunoSEQ multiplex PCR, and its TCRdb copy is limited to in-frame clones, with some not included. The table lists 850,000 to 1,100,000 clones, 60% to 85% of them singletons. The source material was memory CD4+ T cells from PBMCs. Subset specified: CD45RA-negative fraction. The source of these receptors is a man aged 18 to 30 in good health. Some clones in this sample may be carry-over from other donors' samples.

This chain connects TRBV7-2 to TRBJ1-3; no definite D call. Germline-derived CDR1 and CDR2 are SGHTA and FQGNSA. V was cut by 3 bases and J by 2 bases, with 8 bases left in between. The CDR3 contains 14 residues. CDR3 sequence reads: CASSFLPTGNTIYF. In DNA, the CDR3 is TGTGCCAGCAGCTTCCTTCCTACTGGAAACACCATATATTTT.

The chain carries TRBV7-5 and TRBJ2-7; the D segment call TRBD1 is taken from the table without a DNA check. TRBV7-5 is classified as a pseudogene. CDR3 size: 13 residues. CDR3 region: CARAGRGRDEQYF. The DNA for the CDR3 is TGTGCCAGAGCGGGCAGGGGGCGAGACGAGCAGTACTTC.

This clone was detected only a few times. This specimen includes other DNA sequences encoding the same CDR3. V is TRBV5-1 and J is TRBJ1-2; tentative D call: TRBD1 (6 bases). Germline lookup yields CDR1 SGHRS and CDR2 YFSETQ. This CDR3 region has 13 residues. The ends were cut back, 2 bases at V and 5 bases at J, with 10 bases in the middle. The CDR3 DNA sequence: TGCGCCAGCAGCTTTGACAGGACTTATGGCTACACCTTC. This translates into CASSFDRTYGYTF.

This chain uses TRBV5-1 with TRBJ2-2, with D maybe TRBD2 (6 bases). Trimming shortened V by 7 bases and J by 1 base, and 17 bases separated the two germline ends. Per germline, CDR1 SGHRS and CDR2 YFSETQ. This CDR3 comprises 16 residues. DNA of the CDR3: TGCGCCAGCGGACCCCCGGGACTTCGGAACACCGGGGAGCTGTTTTTT. It codes for CASGPPGLRNTGELFF.

The J gene is TRBJ2-6, the V gene TRBV9; D call uncertain. The germline CDR1 and CDR2 sequences are SGDLS and YYNGEE. The CDR3 spans 16 residues. V lost 0 bases and J 5 bases, leaving 12 bases between the germline ends. Here the CDR3 DNA reads TGTGCCAGCAGCGTAGGGGGAATTCTAAGGGCCAACGTCCTGACTTTC. Its protein product is CASSVGGILRANVLTF.

DNA of the CDR3: TGTGCCAGCAGTTACGACGGAAATCAGCCCCAGCATTTT. Translation: CASSYDGNQPQHF. V is TRBV6-6 and J is TRBJ1-5; D gene ambiguous. V lost 2 bases and J 4 bases, leaving 6 bases between the germline ends. CDR1 MNHNY and CDR2 SVGAGI come from the germline V gene (reference sequence). The CDR3 contains 13 residues.

The chain employs TRBV7-2 and TRBJ2-1; D call uncertain. The V end was cut by 5 bases, the J end by 8 bases, with 13 bases between. The CDR3 runs to 13 residues. CDR1 and CDR2 (germline): SGHTA, FQGNSA. CDR3 in amino acids: CASSPLVRDEQFF. The CDR3 DNA reads as TGTGCCAGCAGCCCCCTGGTACGGGATGAGCAGTTCTTC.

The chain has TRBV29-1 and TRBJ1-4, with D perhaps matching TRBD1 (6 bases). Trimming took 3 bases from V and 7 from J, leaving 15 bases between them. The germline V gene encodes CDR1 SQVTM and CDR2 ANQGSEA. The CDR3 has 14 residues. CDR3 residues: CSVDKRGGGEKLFF. The CDR3 nucleotides read TGCAGCGTTGATAAGCGAGGGGGGGGTGAAAAACTGTTTTTT.

The chain uses TRBV7-9 and TRBJ2-5; 10 positions match TRBD2. In germline, CDR1 is SEHNR, CDR2 FQNEAQ (reference sequence). This CDR3 has 14 residues. The ends lost 8 bases at V and 5 bases at J; junction bases unmatched: 8. The CDR3 region has the DNA TGTGCCAGCGTTCTAGCGGGAGTGTCGGAGACCCAGTACTTC. Protein sequence: CASVLAGVSETQYF. The whole variable domain, remainder taken from reference TRBV7-9 and TRBJ2-5, is DTGVSQNPRHKITKRGQNVTFRCDPISEHNRLYWYRQTLGQGPEFLTYFQNEAQLEKSRLLSDRFSAERPKGSFSTLEIQRTEQGDSAMYLCASVLAGVSETQYFGPGTRLLVL.

With respect to this clone: A much larger clone differs by one base, so this may be a read error. This sequence joins TRBV6-1 and TRBJ1-1; D uncertain. The CDR3 spans 13 residues. V lost 7 bases and J lost 3, with 12 bases in between. The germline CDR1 and CDR2 sequences are MNHNS and SASEGT. In DNA, the CDR3 is TGTGCCAGCAAGTCCCGTACGGACACTGAAGCTTTCTTT. It yields the protein CASKSRTDTEAFF.

About this clone: Other DNA sequences in this specimen translate into the identical CDR3. The chain uses TRBV9 and TRBJ1-3; tentative D call: TRBD1 (6 bases). Deletions cut 0 bases from V and 4 bases from J, with 14 bases between. The CDR3 extends over 16 amino acids. Per germline, CDR1 SGDLS and CDR2 YYNGEE. The CDR3: CASSVAPTGDGNTIYF. The CDR3 region has the DNA TGTGCCAGCAGCGTAGCCCCGACAGGCGACGGAAACACCATATATTTT.

The chain uses TRBV5-6 and TRBJ2-3; possibly TRBD1 for D (6 bases). Germline assignment: CDR1 SGHDT and CDR2 YYEEEE. The CDR3 has 18 amino acids. V lost 2 bases to trimming and J lost 1 base, with 20 bases between them. The CDR3 sequence: CASSFRLAGDLGTDTQYF. CDR3 DNA: TGTGCCAGCAGCTTTCGCTTGGCAGGGGATTTGGGCACAGATACGCAGTATTTT.

The rearrangement links TRBV6-4 to TRBJ1-6; 7 bases line up with TRBD1. V shed 4 bases, J shed 7 bases, and the junction held 1 base outside the gene matches. CDR3 size: 13 residues. The germline gives CDR1 MRHNA, CDR2 SNTAGT. As DNA, the CDR3 is TGTGCCAGCAGTGCAGGGGGGAATTCACCCCTCCACTTT. Its protein is CASSAGGNSPLHF.

V usage is TRBV5-1 and J usage is TRBJ1-2; D is unclear. This CDR3 has 14 residues. Trimming shortened V by 3 bases and J by 1 base, and 10 bases separated the two germline ends. Germline CDR1 SGHRS, CDR2 YFSETQ. CDR3 residues: CASSSILNNYGYTF. Here the CDR3 DNA reads TGCGCCAGCAGCTCCATCCTTAATAACTATGGCTACACCTTC. The variable domain in full, with the rest retrieved from reference TRBV5-1 and TRBJ1-2, is KAGVTQTPRYLIKTRGQQVTLSCSPISGHRSVSWYQQTPGQGLQFLFEYFSETQRNKGNFPGRFSGRQFSNSRSEMNVSTLELGDSALYLCASSSILNNYGYTFGSGTRLTVV.

This clone occurred many times. The sample holds other DNA sequences that translate to the same CDR3. DNA for the CDR3: TGTGCCAGCAGAGAACGCTTCTCTAGCACAGATACGCAGTATTTT. Its translation: CASRERFSSTDTQYF. The chain recombines TRBV6-1 with TRBJ2-3; D is unresolved. Trimming removed 6 bases at V and 0 bases at J, with 13 bases between. Germline V lookup: CDR1 MNHNS, CDR2 SASEGT. This CDR3 is built from 15 residues.

The J gene is TRBJ2-7, the V gene TRBV4-1, with 7 bases that match TRBD2. Germline V gene sequence: CDR1 MGHRA, CDR2 YSYEKL. V gave up 0 bases and J gave up 2 bases; unmatched junction bases: 7. The CDR3 consists of 16 residues. DNA of the CDR3: TGCGCCAGCAGCCAAGAGGGTGGACTAGTGGCCTACGAGCAGTACTTC. As protein: CASSQEGGLVAYEQYF.